This TCR beta chain was captured in a study of blood T cell repertoires in COVID-19 (dated by TCRdb to the early 2020s). At the level of the whole study: The collaborator samples originated in the United States, Italy and Spain and spanned the acute and convalescent phases of COVID-19. Subjects who had been exposed to COVID-19, were actively infected with it, or had recovered from it provided the deeply sampled blood TCRbeta repertoires that made up the dataset. A de-identified subject ID, COVID-19 status, age in years and sex were almost always included in the sample metadata. The material from the prospective study consisted of cDNA or gDNA derived from T cells, B-cell-depleted T cells, or PBMCs. Where HLA class I and class II types were available, the types were taken from metadata supplied by the sample provider, not from assay-based typing. The repertoires were released in a freely available public database intended as a resource for research on the immune response to SARS-CoV-2. The samples were drawn from two sources: the first 160 participants of the ongoing ImmuneRACE study, and 950 to 1,500 subjects contributed by 6 global collaborators. The study at large found these results: The quantity of clinical and demographic metadata differed by source and by participant and was supplied without curation.

The immunoSEQ Assay, a bias-controlled multiplex PCR, was used to amplify TCRbeta CDR3 regions from genomic DNA. The paper's data handling went like this. Within the assay, amplification of reference gene primers was used to estimate how many nucleated cells each sample contained. Sequence reads were collapsed and filtered to measure the absolute abundance of every unique TCRbeta CDR3 rearrangement. For each sample, productive Simpson clonality was calculated by taking the square root of Simpson's diversity index across productive rearrangements. As stored in TCRdb, this immuneACCESS dataset retains in-frame rearrangements with V and J assigned. A fraction of the clones does not appear; measured against another copy, unresolved V genes explain less than half of the discrepancy, and the remainder lacks a known reason. V and J calls and clone size are given by that table; D and trimming were obtained from the DNA. The sample yields 220,000 or so clones; about 80% were counted once. The ten top clones hold roughly 1.3% of the sample.

In regard to this clone: Its antigen remains undetermined. No base quality information exists; no much larger clone differs at one position.

Participants in the prospective study were aged about 18 to 90 years, lived in more than 20 United States geographic areas, and enrolled through a virtual design. In the prospective study, cohorts were assigned on the basis of participant-reported clinical history obtained from a screening survey and a study questionnaire. In the prospective study, whole blood, serum and a nasopharyngeal or oropharyngeal swab were collected from each participant by mobile phlebotomists. Over an approximately two-month period, participants in the prospective study had the option of providing additional blood draws and questionnaires. Before DNA extraction, prospective study blood samples were shipped either frozen or at room temperature. Reading from cysteine to phenylalanine, the CDR3 counts 20 amino acids. The CDR3 DNA has 60 bases and is translated from base 1. CDR1 and CDR2 are drawn from the germline V gene: SGDLS, YYNGEE. V lost 4 bases and J lost 4 bases, and the count of bases not matched to a germline gene is 22.

The chain links TRBV9 with TRBJ2-2, and TRBD1 matches 7 of the central bases. The sequencing input was PBMCs or T cells enriched from blood (not recorded which). The receptor was derived from a woman aged 40 to 49 with acute COVID-19. DNA sequence: TGTGCCAGCAGCCTAACCAGACAGGGAGTACCTGAACTGAGCACCGGGGAGCTGTTTTTT. It is translated as CASSLTRQGVPELSTGELFF. The reference TRBV9 and TRBJ2-2 proteins fill in what lies around the CDR3, so the full variable domain reads DSGVTQTPKHLITATGQRVTLRCSPRSGDLSVYWYQQSLDQGLQFLIQYYNGEERAKGNILERFSAQQFPDLHSELNLSSLELGDSALYFCASSLTRQGVPELSTGELFFGEGSRLTVL.